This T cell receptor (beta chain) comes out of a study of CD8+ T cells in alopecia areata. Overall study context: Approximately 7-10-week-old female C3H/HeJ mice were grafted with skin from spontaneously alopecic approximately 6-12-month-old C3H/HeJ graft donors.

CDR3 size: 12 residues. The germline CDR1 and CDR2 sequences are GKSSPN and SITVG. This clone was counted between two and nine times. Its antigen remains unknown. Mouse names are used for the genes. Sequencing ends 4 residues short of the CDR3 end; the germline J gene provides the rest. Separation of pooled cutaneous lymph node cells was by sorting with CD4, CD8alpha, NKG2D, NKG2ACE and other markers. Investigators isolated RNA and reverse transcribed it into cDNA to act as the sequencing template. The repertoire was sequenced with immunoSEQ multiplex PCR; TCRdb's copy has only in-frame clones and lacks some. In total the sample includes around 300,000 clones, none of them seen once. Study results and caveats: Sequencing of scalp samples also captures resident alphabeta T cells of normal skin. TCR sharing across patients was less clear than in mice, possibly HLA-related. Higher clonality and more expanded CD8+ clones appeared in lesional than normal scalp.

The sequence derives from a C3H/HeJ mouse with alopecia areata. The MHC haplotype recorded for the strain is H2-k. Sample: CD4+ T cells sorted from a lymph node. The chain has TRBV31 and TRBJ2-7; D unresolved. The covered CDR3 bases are TGTGCCTGGAGTCTAGTCAGGTAT. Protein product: CAWSLVRY. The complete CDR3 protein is CAWSLVRYEQYF.